Below, 32 T cell receptor beta chains from the same sample are listed, as sequenced in a study of cytomegalovirus exposure and HLA in healthy donors. The study ran its PCR with 60 Vbeta and 13 Jbeta primers. Some clones are missing from TCRdb's copy, which holds only in-frame ones; the method was immunoSEQ multiplex PCR. This sample contains roughly 71,000 clones. What was sequenced was PBMCs. The receptors come from a woman aged 40 to 55 in good health and CMV-seropositive.

The chain combines TRBV10-3 with TRBJ2-7; TRBD1 is a possible D gene (6 bases). Looked up from germline, CDR1 is ENHRY and CDR2 is SYGVKD. CDR3 length: 17 residues. Trimming took off 0 bases at V and 5 bases at J, with 20 bases between the two ends. CDR3 amino acids: CAISESSWGLGIHEQYF. CDR3 bases: TGTGCCATCAGTGAGTCGAGTTGGGGGCTGGGGATCCACGAGCAGTACTTC.

The chain links TRBV19 to TRBJ2-5; a weak D match, TRBD1 (5 bases). Deletions cut 3 bases from V and 1 base from J, with 9 bases between. Per germline, CDR1 LNHDA and CDR2 SQIVND (reference sequence). This CDR3 region has 14 residues. The CDR3 sequence is CASSIPGFQETQYF. CDR3 DNA sequence: TGTGCCAGTAGTATCCCAGGGTTCCAAGAGACCCAGTACTTC.

Turning to this clone: In the same sample, other DNA sequences code for this CDR3. V and J are TRBV5-1 and TRBJ1-1; maybe TRBD1 (5 bases). Germline CDR1 and CDR2: SGHRS and YFSETQ. The CDR3 runs to 13 residues. The V gene lost 2 bases and the J gene lost 1 base, with 6 bases spanning the gap. The CDR3 region has the DNA TGCGCCAGCAGCTTTACAGGGAACACTGAAGCTTTCTTT. This encodes CASSFTGNTEAFF.

V usage is TRBV9 and J usage is TRBJ2-3; TRBD2 matches 7 bases. Trimming removed 4 bases from V and 2 bases from J; junction bases left unmatched: 7. Germline V gene data show CDR1 as SGDLS and CDR2 as YYNGEE. The CDR3 has 15 residues. CDR3 protein: CASSPQRGYTDTQYF. The CDR3, as DNA: TGTGCCAGCAGCCCCCAGCGGGGTTACACAGATACGCAGTATTTT.

The chain links TRBV2 to TRBJ1-4; 8 bases agree with TRBD1. V trimming: 2 bases; J trimming: 5 bases; junction bases outside the gene matches: 1. Germline assignment: CDR1 SNHLY and CDR2 FYNNEI. This CDR3 is 14 amino acids long. This chain's CDR3 is CASSERQGNEKLFF. The CDR3 nucleotides are TGTGCCAGCAGTGAACGACAGGGGAATGAAAAACTGTTTTTT.

This sequence joins TRBV7-2 and TRBJ2-2; weak D call: TRBD2 (5 bases). V gave up 5 bases and J gave up 9 bases, with 10 bases separating them. Germline loops: CDR1 SGHTA, CDR2 FQGNSA. The CDR3 length is 12 residues. The DNA for the CDR3 is TGTGCCAGCAGCCGAGAGGGCCGGGAGCTGTTTTTT. It encodes CASSREGRELFF.

The CDR3 loop is CASSHLPRASGKVGELFF. CDR3 coding DNA: TGTGCCAGCAGCCATCTCCCTCGGGCTAGCGGGAAAGTCGGGGAGCTGTTTTTT. The gene calls are TRBV14 and TRBJ2-2, with TRBD2 identical over 9 bases. Germline V lookup: CDR1 SGHDN, CDR2 FVKESK. The CDR3 covers 18 residues. With V trimmed by 3 bases and J by 7 bases, 15 bases remained unmatched.

This chain joins TRBV5-8 and TRBJ2-7; 8 bases are a match to TRBD2. The CDR3 contains 19 residues. Per germline, CDR1 SGHTS and CDR2 YDEGEE. V shed 0 bases and J 0 bases; nucleotides not matched to a gene: 14. CDR3 in amino acids: CASSLGGPRLLAGSYEQYF. As DNA, the CDR3 is TGTGCCAGCAGCTTGGGAGGACCGCGGCTCCTAGCGGGCTCCTACGAGCAGTACTTC.

The chain uses TRBV15 and TRBJ2-5; TRBD2 matches 9 bases. With V trimmed by 4 bases and J by 5 bases, 5 bases remained unmatched. The germline CDR1 and CDR2 sequences are LNHNV and YYDKDF (reference sequence). CDR3 length equals 14 residues. The CDR3 loop is CATSTLAGVETQYF. For the CDR3, the DNA is TGTGCCACCAGCACTTTAGCGGGGGTGGAGACCCAGTACTTC. Filled out from reference TRBV15 and TRBJ2-5, the complete variable domain reads DAMVIQNPRYQVTQFGKPVTLSCSQTLNHNVMYWYQQKSSQAPKLLFHYYDKDFNNEADTPDNFQSRRPNTSFCFLDIRSPGLGDTAMYLCATSTLAGVETQYFGPGTRLLVL.

The rearrangement uses TRBV19 and TRBJ1-2; D gene uncertain. V dropped 5 bases and J dropped 4 bases, with 17 bases sitting between them. Germline CDR1 LNHDA, CDR2 SQIVND (reference sequence). This CDR3 is 15 amino acids long. The CDR3 here is CASSSGLIEVYGYTF. CDR3 DNA sequence: TGTGCCAGTAGTTCAGGACTGATAGAAGTCTATGGCTACACCTTC.

The chain recombines TRBV27 with TRBJ2-1, with 9 bases aligning to TRBD1. Looked up from germline, CDR1 is MNHEY and CDR2 is SMNVEV (reference sequence). The CDR3 has 17 amino acids. V lost 5 bases and J lost 6; bases outside the gene matches: 14. CDR3 in amino acids: CASSIGPGTGSGNEQFF. CDR3 coding DNA: TGTGCCAGCAGTATAGGTCCCGGGACAGGGTCAGGCAATGAGCAGTTCTTC.

J is TRBJ2-5 and V is TRBV5-1; D might be TRBD1 (5 bases). CDR3 length equals 13 residues. Trimming shortened V by 0 bases and J by 3 bases, and 6 bases separated the two germline ends. The germline V gene encodes CDR1 SGHRS and CDR2 YFSETQ. DNA of the CDR3: TGCGCCAGCAGCTTGGCAGGGAAAGAGACCCAGTACTTC. Its protein product is CASSLAGKETQYF.

With respect to this clone: The sample carries other DNA sequences with the same CDR3. V gene TRBV6-1 combines with J gene TRBJ1-1; the D gene is possibly TRBD1 (6 bases). The germline gives CDR1 MNHNS, CDR2 SASEGT. With 8 bases removed from V and 2 bases from J, the gap between germline ends came to 12 bases. The CDR3 is made up of 13 amino acids. The CDR3 DNA reads TGTGCCAGCGGCGGACAGCTTAACACTGAAGCTTTCTTT. Protein: CASGGQLNTEAFF.

The chain couples TRBV28 to TRBJ1-2; D remains ambiguous. The CDR3 spans 14 residues. V was shortened by 0 bases and J by 3 bases, with 8 bases between the two germline ends. Per germline, CDR1 MDHEN and CDR2 SYDVKM. The CDR3 reads CASSLWADYYGYTF. Written as DNA, the CDR3 is TGTGCCAGCAGTTTATGGGCAGATTACTATGGCTACACCTTC.

This rearrangement joins TRBV7-2 to TRBJ2-7; TRBD1 might be the D (5 bases). The V end lost 6 bases, the J end lost 2 bases, and 17 bases lay between the germline ends. CDR3 size: 15 residues. Germline V lookup: CDR1 SGHTA, CDR2 FQGNSA. CDR3 residues: CASRRRLQGAYEQYF. In nucleotides, the CDR3 is TGTGCCAGCAGACGACGACTCCAGGGTGCCTACGAGCAGTACTTC.

The chain combines TRBV6-1 with TRBJ1-4; unclear D gene. V lost 4 bases and J 8 bases, leaving 14 bases between the germline ends. In germline, CDR1 is MNHNS, CDR2 SASEGT. The CDR3 extends over 14 amino acids. CDR3 sequence reads: CASSAVHPAEKLFF. The CDR3 bases are TGTGCCAGCAGTGCCGTTCATCCTGCGGAAAAACTGTTTTTT.

The chain joins TRBV7-3 to TRBJ2-2; 10 nucleotides line up with TRBD1. There are 14 residues in the CDR3. The germline V gene has CDR1 SGHTA and CDR2 FQGTGA. J lost 6 bases, V lost 4 bases, and 2 bases had no gene match. CDR3 coding DNA: TGTGCCAGCAGCTCGACAGGGGGCTCCGGGGAGCTGTTTTTT. Translated, it gives CASSSTGGSGELFF.

The chain recombines TRBV5-1 with TRBJ2-3, with 8 bases fitting TRBD2. The V and J ends lost 4 bases and 4 bases, in that order; junction bases with no gene match: 8. Germline assignment: CDR1 SGHRS and CDR2 YFSETQ. The length of the CDR3 is 15 residues. The CDR3: CASSTQAGVADTQYF. The CDR3 region has the DNA TGCGCCAGCAGCACTCAAGCGGGAGTGGCAGATACGCAGTATTTT. Together with reference TRBV5-1 and TRBJ2-3, the CDR3 gives the full variable domain: KAGVTQTPRYLIKTRGQQVTLSCSPISGHRSVSWYQQTPGQGLQFLFEYFSETQRNKGNFPGRFSGRQFSNSRSEMNVSTLELGDSALYLCASSTQAGVADTQYFGPGTRLTVL.

This sequence joins TRBV9 and TRBJ1-3; 8 nucleotides line up with TRBD1. Germline V CDR1 and CDR2: SGDLS, YYNGEE. The CDR3 is made up of 15 amino acids. With 4 bases clipped from V and 7 bases from J, the junction kept 10 bases outside the gene matches. CDR3 protein: CASSKIGTGSNTIYF. The CDR3 DNA is TGTGCCAGCAGCAAAATCGGGACAGGCTCGAACACCATATATTTT.

The V call is TRBV5-6, the J call TRBJ1-2; 9 bases are a match to TRBD1. The J segment lost 4 bases and the V segment lost 1 base, leaving 5 bases of the junction unmatched. Germline CDR1 reads SGHDT; CDR2 reads YYEEEE. The CDR3 covers 15 residues. The CDR3 DNA is TGTGCCAGCAGCTTGATTACAGGGGGCAGCTATGGCTACACCTTC. The encoded protein is CASSLITGGSYGYTF.

This chain links TRBV30 with TRBJ1-2; a weak D match, TRBD1 (5 bases). The CDR3 consists of 15 residues. CDR1 is GTSNPN, CDR2 SVGIG, per germline (reference sequence). The ends were cut back, 1 base at V and 4 bases at J, with 16 bases in the middle. CDR3 sequence (DNA): TGTGCCTGGAGTGGGACATCTCCAATTAGCTATGGCTACACCTTC. Protein product: CAWSGTSPISYGYTF.

The rearrangement uses TRBV7-9 and TRBJ2-3; 7 bases agree with TRBD1. CDR1 and CDR2 (germline): SEHNR, FQNEAQ (reference sequence). The CDR3 runs to 16 residues. Germline trimming cut 1 base from V and 2 bases from J; bases unmatched to any gene: 6. CDR3 region: CASSLGDRDDTDTQYF. The CDR3 region has the DNA TGTGCCAGCAGCTTAGGAGACAGGGACGACACAGATACGCAGTATTTT.

The chain links TRBV10-3 to TRBJ2-3, with 10 bases fitting TRBD2. The V segment lost 4 bases and the J segment 5 bases; nucleotides outside the gene matches: 9. The CDR3 is 16 residues long. The germline V gene encodes CDR1 ENHRY and CDR2 SYGVKD. The CDR3 DNA sequence: TGTGCCATCAGTGTTCGGAGCGGGAGGGCCGGAGATACGCAGTATTTT. This gives the protein CAISVRSGRAGDTQYF.

The chain carries TRBV5-6 and TRBJ1-1; TRBD1 matches 10 bases. The CDR3 is 14 amino acids. Germline V lookup: CDR1 SGHDT, CDR2 YYEEEE. The V gene end was trimmed by 4 bases and the J gene end by 3 bases; junction bases not matched to a gene: 3. The CDR3 nucleotides read TGTGCCAGCAGCCAGGGACAGGGGTACACTGAAGCTTTCTTT. Its translation is CASSQGQGYTEAFF.

The chain has TRBV15 and TRBJ2-2; D may be TRBD2 (5 bases). The CDR3 is made up of 14 amino acids. The germline V and J ends were trimmed by 1 base and 6 bases, with 9 bases remaining between them. Germline loops: CDR1 LNHNV, CDR2 YYDKDF (reference sequence). CDR3 nucleotide sequence: TGTGCCACCAGCAGAGGAGGGTTTGCCGGGGAGCTGTTTTTT. Translating it yields CATSRGGFAGELFF.

The V call is TRBV9, the J call TRBJ2-7, with no clear D. The V gene lost 0 bases and the J gene lost 2 bases, with 9 bases spanning the gap. This CDR3 spans 14 amino acids. Germline CDR1 SGDLS, CDR2 YYNGEE. CDR3 amino acids: CASSVGGLPYEQYF. CDR3 DNA sequence: TGTGCCAGCAGCGTAGGAGGATTACCCTACGAGCAGTACTTC.

This chain joins TRBV5-1 and TRBJ2-7; D is ambiguous. V shed 3 bases and J shed 1 base, with 8 bases lying between them. The CDR3 consists of 13 residues. Germline CDR1 and CDR2: SGHRS and YFSETQ. The CDR3, as DNA: TGCGCCAGCAGCTATTCGACATCCTACGAGCAGTACTTC. This gives the protein CASSYSTSYEQYF.

This chain links TRBV25-1 with TRBJ2-4; possible D gene TRBD2, 5 bases. The V and J ends lost 5 bases and 7 bases respectively, with 15 bases between them. This CDR3 spans 14 amino acids. Germline V gene lookup returns CDR1 MGHDK and CDR2 SYGVNS. In DNA form, the CDR3 reads TGTGCCAGCAGTCTCGTAGAGGGCGGGAACATTCAGTACTTC. This codes for CASSLVEGGNIQYF.

The rearrangement joins TRBV27 to TRBJ2-7, with 7 bases aligning to TRBD1. Trimming removed 3 bases from V and 2 bases from J; junction bases left unmatched: 4. From germline, CDR1 is MNHEY and CDR2 SMNVEV (reference sequence). The CDR3 has 14 residues. CDR3: CASSFDRVTYEQYF. The CDR3 nucleotides are TGTGCCAGCAGTTTCGACAGGGTAACCTACGAGCAGTACTTC.

The rearrangement joins TRBV6-6 to TRBJ1-3, with D tentatively TRBD1 (6 bases). This CDR3 is 16 amino acids long. With 9 bases removed from V and 1 base from J, the gap between germline ends came to 19 bases. CDR1 MNHNY and CDR2 SVGAGI come from the germline V gene (reference sequence). The CDR3, as DNA: TGTGCCAGTCTTACCTCCATTCAGGGGTCTGGAAACACCATATATTTT. Translated, it gives CASLTSIQGSGNTIYF.

The V and J genes are TRBV27 and TRBJ2-5; 8 nucleotides line up with TRBD1. V was pared by 5 bases and J by 3 bases, with 5 bases of the junction left unmatched. Per germline, CDR1 MNHEY and CDR2 SMNVEV (reference sequence). The CDR3 length is 14 residues. The CDR3 DNA follows: TGTGCCAGCAGTACCCAGACAGGGGAAGAGACCCAGTACTTC. Its protein is CASSTQTGEETQYF.

The rearrangement links TRBV5-1 to TRBJ2-1; 10 nucleotides align to TRBD2. Germline V gene lookup returns CDR1 SGHRS and CDR2 YFSETQ. V lost 2 bases and J lost 0; bases outside the gene matches: 11. The CDR3 sequence is 19 residues long. DNA for the CDR3: TGCGCCAGCAGCTTCCAGACTAGCGGGCTTGCGGGCTCCTACAATGAGCAGTTCTTC. Protein: CASSFQTSGLAGSYNEQFF.